Reported below is one TCR beta chain. Method: immunoSEQ multiplex PCR; TCRdb's copy keeps in-frame clones and lacks some. The data contain around 140,000 clones, around 94% of them seen just once; the ten biggest clones take up less than 15%. The data were obtained in a study of T cell responses to AZD1222 COVID-19 vaccine. Losses at the gene ends were 3 bases for V and 10 bases for J; bases not matched to a gene: 9. In germline, CDR1 is DFQATT, CDR2 SNEGSKA (reference sequence). This CDR3 is 14 amino acids long. The V and J genes are TRBV20-1 and TRBJ2-1; 10 nucleotides agree with TRBD2. Specimen: peripheral blood, collected after recovery from COVID-19. The TCR comes from an adult who had recovered from COVID-19. CDR3 in amino acids: CSASSGTSDREQFF. In DNA, the CDR3 is TGCAGTGCTAGTAGCGGGACTAGCGATCGCGAGCAGTTCTTC.